This T cell receptor (beta chain) was identified in a study of spatial heterogeneity in lung cancer. Whole-study findings and limits: The appearance of ubiquitous expanded tumor TCRs in blood was greater at resection than follow-up.

The time point here: sample taken at primary tumor resection. No cell sorting; template was whole RNA from tumor, lung tissue or PBMC. TCRdb redid the calling of the 5' RACE reads with MiXCR, one entry per CDR3 protein. The sample carries approximately 25,000 distinct CDR3 sequences, 7% recorded once. Per germline, CDR1 LGHNT and CDR2 FRNRAP. The CDR3 extends over 14 amino acids. Trimming pared 8 bases from V and 0 bases from J, leaving 11 bases between. Note on this clonotype: Antigen unknown.

This specimen consisted of PBMCs, obtained at surgery. This chain joins TRBV12-5 and TRBJ1-5; the D gene is possibly TRBD1 (5 bases). The sequence derives from a male donor with early-stage non-small cell lung cancer. CDR3 nucleotides: TGTGCTAGTACAATGGGGGTTAGCAATCAGCCCCAGCATTTT. This translates into CASTMGVSNQPQHF.